One and the same sample provided the 28 T cell receptor beta chains below, sequenced in a study of blood T cells in healthy people across ages. The second PCR ran roughly 7 to 12 cycles with a sample-barcoded 5' primer and J-beta primers. TCRdb reanalysed the 5' RACE reads using MiXCR and keeps one entry per CDR3 protein. Among 1.5 million to 1.8 million distinct CDR3 sequences listed, less than 45% were seen once. Material: blood. The origin of the receptors is a woman aged 18 to 35 in good health.

The sample holds a few counts of this clonotype. V usage is TRBV20-1 and J usage is TRBJ1-2, with TRBD1 matching 7 bases. The CDR3 is 14 residues long. The J segment lost 2 bases and the V segment lost 2 bases, leaving 5 bases of the junction unmatched. Germline V lookup: CDR1 DFQATT, CDR2 SNEGSKA (reference sequence). The CDR3 coding sequence is TGCAGTGCTAGATCCCGACAGGGAAACTATGGCTACACCTTC. Protein product: CSARSRQGNYGYTF.

V is TRBV21-1 and J is TRBJ1-1; TRBD1, the D gene given by the table, was not confirmed from the DNA. TRBV21-1 constitutes a pseudogene. The CDR3 is 14 amino acids. In nucleotides, the CDR3 is TGTGCCAGCATTCATCGGGGGAACCACACTGAAGCTTTCTTT. This translates into CASIHRGNHTEAFF.

V and J are TRBV6-5 and TRBJ2-3, with 8 bases fitting TRBD2. V gave up 0 bases and J gave up 3 bases; unmatched junction bases: 8. Germline V gene lookup returns CDR1 MNHEY and CDR2 SVGAGI. The length of the CDR3 is 17 residues. CDR3 amino acids: CASSYSPAGEATDTQYF. In DNA, the CDR3 is TGTGCCAGCAGTTACTCCCCAGCGGGAGAGGCAACAGATACGCAGTATTTT.

In its sample, this clonotype was seen a few times. The CDR3 region is CSATFGLAGDTQYF. The CDR3, as DNA: TGCAGTGCTACCTTCGGTCTAGCGGGGGATACGCAGTATTTT. The V and J genes are TRBV20-1 and TRBJ2-3; 9 bases line up with TRBD2. Germline V CDR1 and CDR2: DFQATT, SNEGSKA (reference sequence). V trimming: 4 bases; J trimming: 6 bases; junction bases outside the gene matches: 8. The CDR3 has 14 residues.

V gene TRBV5-1 combines with J gene TRBJ2-4, with D uncertain. V lost 1 base and J lost 1, with 12 bases in between. In germline, CDR1 is SGHRS, CDR2 YFSETQ. This CDR3 region has 16 residues. Here the CDR3 DNA reads TGCGCCAGCAGCTTGAGGCAGGACGCCGCCAAAAACATTCAGTACTTC. Translation gives CASSLRQDAAKNIQYF. Supplemented by reference TRBV5-1 and TRBJ2-4, the full variable domain reads KAGVTQTPRYLIKTRGQQVTLSCSPISGHRSVSWYQQTPGQGLQFLFEYFSETQRNKGNFPGRFSGRQFSNSRSEMNVSTLELGDSALYLCASSLRQDAAKNIQYFGAGTRLSVL.

This clonotype has just a few counts. The chain links TRBV20-1 to TRBJ2-7; D may match TRBD1 or TRBD2 (5 bases each). The germline V gene has CDR1 DFQATT and CDR2 SNEGSKA (reference sequence). This CDR3 is 13 amino acids long. Trimming took 5 bases from V and 0 from J, leaving 11 bases between them. The CDR3 DNA reads TGCAGTGCTCCCCACGGGACCTCCTACGAGCAGTACTTC. Residues: CSAPHGTSYEQYF.

The rearrangement links TRBV28 to TRBJ2-7; tentatively, D is TRBD1 (6 bases). Trimming took 10 bases from V and 2 from J, leaving 15 bases between them. Germline V gene data show CDR1 as MDHEN and CDR2 as SYDVKM. This CDR3 has 13 amino acids. The CDR3 sequence: CAIDDRSTYEQYF. The CDR3 DNA reads TGTGCCATCGACGACAGGTCCACCTACGAGCAGTACTTC.

This clonotype has ten or more counts. The V and J genes are TRBV20-1 and TRBJ2-7; 7 bases are a match to TRBD2. Germline V gene lookup returns CDR1 DFQATT and CDR2 SNEGSKA (reference sequence). Unmatched junction bases numbered 4, after V lost 1 base and J lost 1 base. This CDR3 comprises 14 residues. This CDR3 is CSARVRGESYEQYF. In DNA form, the CDR3 reads TGCAGTGCTAGAGTACGGGGGGAGTCCTACGAGCAGTACTTC.

The table lists this clonotype with a few counts. V is TRBV6-5 and J is TRBJ2-1; TRBD2 matches 7 bases. The length of the CDR3 is 15 residues. V was clipped by 2 bases and J by 8 bases; unmatched bases: 9. CDR1 and CDR2 (germline): MNHEY, SVGAGI. CDR3 bases: TGTGCCAGCAGTTACAATGGTGGGAGGGCCGATGAGCAGTTCTTC. Translation gives CASSYNGGRADEQFF.

Comment on this clonotype: At one boundary the junction diverges from the germline segment, which might be a read error. V is TRBV19 and J is TRBJ1-1, with no clear D. The V gene's germline CDR1 is LNHDA and CDR2 SQIVND (reference sequence). This CDR3 has 12 amino acids. The DNA for the CDR3 is TGTGCCAGTAGTATACGGAACATTGAAGCTTTCTTT. Its protein is CASSIRNIEAFF.

The V call is TRBV15, the J call TRBJ2-1; D is undetermined. Trimming stripped 2 bases from V and 4 bases from J, with 6 bases between. Germline CDR1 is LNHNV and CDR2 is YYDKDF (reference sequence). This CDR3 contains 13 residues. The CDR3 is CATSRLDYNEQFF. CDR3 DNA sequence: TGTGCCACCAGCAGATTGGATTACAATGAGCAGTTCTTC.

This rearrangement joins TRBV20-1 to TRBJ2-3, with D possibly TRBD1 on 6 matching bases. V was cut by 6 bases and J by 3 bases, with 16 bases left in between. The CDR3 runs 14 residues. Germline V gene sequence: CDR1 DFQATT, CDR2 SNEGSKA (reference sequence). The CDR3: CSATQGDGTDTQYF. In DNA, the CDR3 is TGCAGTGCCACACAGGGAGACGGAACAGATACGCAGTATTTT.

This clonotype is a singleton in its sample. A read error may be the cause here, since a much bigger clone is one base away. This sequence joins TRBV28 and TRBJ2-7; D possibly matches TRBD1 or TRBD2 (5 bases each). The J call may not be correct, given that the DNA end is closer to TRBJ2-5. The CDR3 is 15 residues long. Germline V gene lookup returns CDR1 MDHEN and CDR2 SYDVKM. The CDR3 reads CASSGGGSLQATQYF. CDR3 sequence (DNA): TGTGCCAGCAGTGGGGGTGGGAGCCTCCAAGCGACCCAGTACTTC.

This clonotype was observed a few times. This chain connects TRBV9 to TRBJ2-7; D not resolved. CDR3 length: 14 residues. CDR1 and CDR2 from the germline V gene are SGDLS and YYNGEE. Between the trimmed V and J ends, which lost 0 bases and 5 bases, there was a span of 12 bases. The CDR3 is CASSVGVSPHEQYF. The CDR3 DNA follows: TGTGCCAGCAGCGTAGGCGTTTCCCCCCACGAGCAGTACTTC. Full variable domain (missing parts from reference TRBV9 and TRBJ2-7): DSGVTQTPKHLITATGQRVTLRCSPRSGDLSVYWYQQSLDQGLQFLIQYYNGEERAKGNILERFSAQQFPDLHSELNLSSLELGDSALYFCASSVGVSPHEQYFGPGTRLTVT.

This clonotype has ten or more counts. The chain uses TRBV4-3 and TRBJ2-3; TRBD1 aligns across 8 bases. The CDR3 extends over 17 amino acids. Trimming cost V 0 bases and J 6 bases; bases outside gene matches: 11. Germline-derived CDR1 and CDR2 are LGHNA and YSLEER. CDR3: CASSQEGGRGPGDTQYF. CDR3 sequence (DNA): TGCGCCAGCAGCCAAGAGGGCGGCAGGGGGCCGGGTGATACGCAGTATTTT.

The J gene is TRBJ2-7, the V gene TRBV29-1, with 7 bases lining up with TRBD1. CDR1 is SQVTM, CDR2 ANQGSEA, per germline. With V trimmed by 5 bases and J by 6 bases, 10 bases remained unmatched. The CDR3 totals 13 residues. The CDR3 nucleotides are TGCAGCGTTAGGACAGGCCAAGGGTCCGAGCAGTACTTC. This encodes CSVRTGQGSEQYF.

There are many counts of this clonotype. The V and J genes are TRBV12-3 or TRBV12-4 and TRBJ2-1, with no clear D. This CDR3 has 13 residues. Trimming removed 1 base from V and 3 bases from J, with 4 bases in between. CDR3 coding DNA: TGTGCCAGCAGTTTAGGGTTCTACAATGAGCAGTTCTTC. Its translation: CASSLGFYNEQFF.

This clonotype came up a few times. V gene TRBV4-1 combines with J gene TRBJ1-4; D gene unclear. CDR3 length: 12 residues. The germline gives CDR1 MGHRA, CDR2 YSYEKL. The V end was cut by 0 bases, the J end by 11 bases, with 7 bases between. The CDR3 region is CASSQDMWKLFF. Here the CDR3 DNA reads TGCGCCAGCAGCCAAGATATGTGGAAACTGTTTTTT.

The genes are TRBV27 and TRBJ2-1; possibly TRBD1 for D (6 bases). Between the trimmed V and J ends, which lost 6 bases and 8 bases, there was a span of 11 bases. The CDR3 runs 12 residues. Germline V gene lookup returns CDR1 MNHEY and CDR2 SMNVEV (reference sequence). The CDR3 loop is CASRQGMDEQFF. The CDR3 bases are TGTGCCAGCAGACAGGGAATGGATGAGCAGTTCTTC.

For this clonotype: At one of its ends the junction is not consistent with the germline gene, which may arise from a read error. The rearrangement joins TRBV27 to TRBJ1-2; TRBD1 is a possible D gene (5 bases). The germline gives CDR1 MNHEY, CDR2 SMNVEV (reference sequence). This CDR3 has 12 amino acids. This CDR3 reads CVSRGGVCGYTF. For the CDR3, the DNA is TGTGTCAGCCGAGGAGGGGTGTGTGGCTACACCTTC.

The table lists this clonotype with a count of one. The V gene is TRBV20-1, the J gene TRBJ2-5; 11 bases are shared with TRBD1. The CDR3 consists of 15 residues. Germline V CDR1 and CDR2: DFQATT, SNEGSKA (reference sequence). Trimming removed 4 bases from V and 1 base from J; junction bases left unmatched: 5. The DNA of the CDR3 is TGCAGTGCTAACACCGGGACAGGGGGCCAAGAGACCCAGTACTTC. Its translation is CSANTGTGGQETQYF.

The rearrangement joins TRBV29-1 to TRBJ2-3; no definite D call. CDR1 and CDR2 (germline): SQVTM, ANQGSEA. The V gene lost 2 bases and the J gene lost 1 base, with 13 bases spanning the gap. This CDR3 comprises 15 residues. Written as DNA, the CDR3 is TGCAGCGTTGAACCGACTGTTGGGGGCACAGATACGCAGTATTTT. Residues: CSVEPTVGGTDTQYF.

The chain is built from TRBV14 and TRBJ2-3, with 7 bases aligning to TRBD1. CDR1 and CDR2 from the germline V gene are SGHDN and FVKESK. V gave up 4 bases and J gave up 10 bases; unmatched junction bases: 11. This CDR3 is built from 14 residues. The CDR3 loop is CASSLAGGLTAQYF. The CDR3 DNA sequence: TGTGCCAGCAGCCTTGCAGGGGGTCTCACCGCGCAGTATTTT.

This clonotype was picked up a small number of times. The V gene is TRBV4-3, the J gene TRBJ1-5; maybe TRBD1 (5 bases). This CDR3 comprises 18 residues. The germline V and J ends were trimmed by 1 base and 2 bases, with 18 bases remaining between them. Germline-derived CDR1 and CDR2 are LGHNA and YSLEER. The CDR3 protein is CASSQAVGRTYGNQPQHF. The CDR3 DNA reads as TGCGCCAGCAGCCAAGCGGTGGGACGAACTTACGGCAATCAGCCCCAGCATTTT.

The chain uses TRBV20-1 and TRBJ2-1; 14 bases match TRBD2. The length of the CDR3 is 17 residues. Germline V CDR1 and CDR2: DFQATT, SNEGSKA (reference sequence). V trimming: 4 bases; J trimming: 8 bases; junction bases outside the gene matches: 13. The CDR3 sequence is CSAIDSPGLAGAHEQFF. The CDR3 nucleotides are TGCAGTGCTATAGACTCACCGGGACTAGCGGGAGCACATGAGCAGTTCTTC.

The chain employs TRBV19 and TRBJ1-5; the D gene is possibly TRBD1 (6 bases). Trimming took 6 bases from V and 5 from J, leaving 17 bases between them. Germline CDR1 and CDR2: LNHDA and SQIVND (reference sequence). This CDR3 has 15 amino acids. The CDR3 sequence is CASRLIGQYDQPQHF. In nucleotides, the CDR3 is TGTGCCAGTAGGCTAATAGGACAGTACGATCAGCCCCAGCATTTT.

This chain joins TRBV20-1 and TRBJ2-1; 7 positions agree with TRBD2. The CDR3 loop spans 14 amino acids. CDR1 and CDR2 from the germline V gene are DFQATT and SNEGSKA (reference sequence). J was trimmed by 3 bases and V by 3 bases; bases with no gene match: 5. CDR3 nucleotide sequence: TGCAGTGCTAGCGGGGCGGGGGACTACAATGAGCAGTTCTTC. It is translated as CSASGAGDYNEQFF.

The CDR3 loop is CASSLSWETQYF. The DNA of the CDR3 is TGTGCCAGCAGCTTATCCTGGGAGACCCAGTACTTC. The chain carries TRBV7-2 and TRBJ2-5; the D is unclear. Germline V gives CDR1 SGHTA, CDR2 FQGNSA. Between the trimmed V and J ends, which lost 2 bases and 5 bases, there was a span of 6 bases. CDR3 length: 12 amino acids.